This record concerns one T cell receptor (beta chain) sequence. Its antigen is unknown. Qualities for individual bases were not recorded, and no much larger clone is one base off. TCRbeta CDR3 regions were amplified from genomic DNA by means of the immunoSEQ Assay, a bias-controlled multiplex PCR. From the authors' description of their analysis: Nucleated cell counts per sample were estimated from amplification of reference gene primers within the assay. To quantify the absolute abundance of each unique TCRbeta CDR3 rearrangement, sequence reads were collapsed and filtered. For each sample, productive Simpson clonality was calculated as the square root of Simpson's diversity index across productive rearrangements. Drawn from immuneACCESS, this table holds only the in-frame rearrangements with V and J called that TCRdb kept. Clones are partly lost; checked studies trace under half to an unresolved V gene and leave the rest unexplained. V and J calls and clone size are as listed in that table; D and trimming were resolved from the DNA. The sample table lists 100,000 or so clones, roughly 85% of them with a count of one. The top ten hold 12% of the sample.

The collaborating institutions used their own protocols to collect whole blood in K2EDTA tubes. For TCRbeta analysis, collaborator samples were shipped as frozen whole blood, as isolated PBMCs, or as DNA extracted from either sample type. The data are from a study of blood T cell repertoires in COVID-19 (dated by TCRdb to the early 2020s). Regarding the study in general: Collaborator samples came from the United States, Italy and Spain and covered acute and convalescent phases of COVID-19. The prospective study material was composed of cDNA or gDNA derived from T cells, B-cell-depleted T cells, or PBMCs. The dataset comprised deeply sampled blood TCRbeta repertoires from subjects exposed to, actively infected with, or recovered from COVID-19. A freely available public database, intended as a resource for researchers studying the immune response to SARS-CoV-2, is where the repertoires were released. The samples were drawn from two sources: the first 160 participants of the ongoing ImmuneRACE study, and 1,000 to 1,500 subjects contributed by 6 global collaborators. Sample metadata almost always included a de-identified subject ID, COVID-19 status, age in years and sex. Where available, HLA class I and class II types were obtained from metadata supplied by the sample provider rather than from assay-based typing.

The CDR3 runs 16 residues from the cysteine to the phenylalanine. Left in the record is the CDR3 DNA by itself, 48 bases read in frame from the first base. Trimmed from V: 7 bases; trimmed from J: 1 base; junction bases lacking a gene match: 11. The germline V gene sets CDR1 to ENHRY and CDR2 to SYGVKD. Results the study describes overall, beyond this receptor: How much clinical and demographic metadata was included differed by source and by participant, and the metadata was provided uncurated.

The chain employs TRBV10-3 and TRBJ1-1; TRBD1 matches 8 bases in the middle. Sequencing was done on a sample of peripheral blood. The origin of this receptor is a woman aged 65 to 85 with acute or convalescent COVID-19. Here the CDR3 is given as CAIKDGTGGRNTEAFF. The nucleotides read TGTGCCATCAAAGACGGCACAGGGGGGAGGAACACTGAAGCTTTCTTT.